Shown below are 27 T cell receptor beta chains from a single sample sequenced in a study of patients and donors after allogeneic stem cell transplantation. TCRdb re-derived calls from the RT-PCR reads in MiXCR, one entry per CDR3 protein. The table records roughly 960,000 distinct CDR3 sequences, roughly 18% of them present only once. Sample: blood, either unsorted or a sorted T cell fraction (not recorded which). These receptors came from a human donor who was either an allogeneic HSCT recipient or a stem cell or donor lymphocyte infusion donor (not recorded which). It is not recorded whose cells these are; they may come from a transplant donor.

This clonotype was found a few times. The chain employs TRBV4-1 and TRBJ2-3; 7 positions match TRBD2. Germline loops: CDR1 MGHRA, CDR2 YSYEKL. The CDR3 sequence is 17 residues long. V trimming: 0 bases; J trimming: 2 bases; junction bases outside the gene matches: 8. This chain's CDR3 is CASSQDWGGSATDTQYF. The CDR3 coding sequence is TGCGCCAGCAGCCAAGATTGGGGAGGGAGTGCCACAGATACGCAGTATTTT.

The table lists this clonotype with many counts. The chain is built from TRBV29-1 and TRBJ2-7; TRBD1 matches 10 bases. With 7 bases clipped from V and 7 bases from J, the junction kept 7 bases outside the gene matches. CDR3 length equals 12 residues. Germline assignment: CDR1 SQVTM and CDR2 ANQGSEA. The CDR3 here is CSAGQGSIEQYF. The CDR3 nucleotides are TGCAGCGCGGGACAGGGGTCCATTGAGCAGTACTTC.

CDR3 nucleotide sequence: TGTGCCAGCAGTTTCAAGTCCGGGACAGGGGGCTATGATGAGCAGTTCTTC. This sequence encodes CASSFKSGTGGYDEQFF. The J gene is TRBJ2-1, the V gene TRBV12-3 or TRBV12-4, with TRBD1 matching 12 bases. The CDR3 loop spans 17 amino acids. Trimming at V came to 3 bases and at J to 8 bases, leaving 11 bases not matched to a gene.

This clonotype came up a few times. The CDR3: CASSLRGHSYGYTF. CDR3 in DNA: TGTGCCAGCAGCCTCAGGGGGCACAGCTATGGCTACACCTTC. This chain joins TRBV14 and TRBJ1-2; TRBD1 agrees at 8 bases. Trimming at V came to 4 bases and at J to 4 bases, leaving 5 bases not matched to a gene. This CDR3 has 14 residues. Germline-derived CDR1 and CDR2 are SGHDN and FVKESK. The whole variable domain, remainder taken from reference TRBV14 and TRBJ1-2, is EAGVTQFPSHSVIEKGQTVTLRCDPISGHDNLYWYRRVMGKEIKFLLHFVKESKQDESGMPNNRFLAERTGGTYSTLKVQPAELEDSGVYFCASSLRGHSYGYTFGSGTRLTVV.

The V gene is TRBV4-3, the J gene TRBJ2-7; 10 bases match TRBD1. Trimming cost V 5 bases and J 3 bases; bases outside gene matches: 4. The CDR3 contains 14 residues. Germline V gene data show CDR1 as LGHNA and CDR2 as YSLEER. This CDR3 is CASSAGQGYYEQYF. For the CDR3, the DNA is TGCGCCAGCAGCGCGGGACAGGGGTACTACGAGCAGTACTTC.

This clonotype was seen repeatedly, ten times or more. This chain links TRBV29-1 with TRBJ2-3, with D maybe TRBD2 (7 bases). The V gene's germline CDR1 is SQVTM and CDR2 ANQGSEA. V lost 8 bases to trimming and J lost 7 bases, with 22 bases between them. The CDR3 totals 14 residues. The CDR3 is CSFGRGALVYTQYF. CDR3 in DNA: TGCAGCTTCGGCCGGGGGGCTCTAGTTTATACGCAGTATTTT.

The chain carries TRBV11-3 and TRBJ1-2; D is uncertain. CDR3 length: 16 amino acids. Trimming left V 5 bases short and J 4 bases short, with 20 bases between. Germline V gene data show CDR1 as SGHNT and CDR2 as YENEEA. Here the CDR3 DNA reads TGTGCCAGCAGCCGGAGCGTGGCAGGCGGATCCTATGGCTACACCTTC. Protein product: CASSRSVAGGSYGYTF. The full variable domain, in which reference TRBV11-3 and TRBJ1-2 provide the parts outside the CDR3, is EAGVVQSPRYKIIEKKQPVAFWCNPISGHNTLYWYLQNLGQGPELLIRYENEEAVDDSQLPKDRFSAERLKGVDSTLKIQPAELGDSAVYLCASSRSVAGGSYGYTFGSGTRLTVV.

The chain uses TRBV7-3 and TRBJ2-3; 9 bases line up with TRBD2. V shed 5 bases and J 4 bases; nucleotides not matched to a gene: 10. CDR3 size: 16 residues. The germline CDR1 and CDR2 sequences are SGHTA and FQGTGA. CDR3 nucleotides: TGTGCCAGCAGCCTCGGGCGGGGGGGCACCTCAGATACGCAGTATTTT. Its protein product is CASSLGRGGTSDTQYF.

Only a few counts were recorded for this clonotype. V and J are TRBV12-3 or TRBV12-4 and TRBJ2-1; maybe TRBD2 (6 bases). This CDR3 has 14 residues. The V end lost 0 bases, the J end lost 7 bases, and 10 bases lay between the germline ends. The CDR3 DNA is TGTGCCAGCAGTTTAGCGGACTACTCAAATGAGCAGTTCTTC. This sequence encodes CASSLADYSNEQFF.

This chain connects TRBV30 to TRBJ2-7; possibly TRBD1 or TRBD2 for D (5 bases each). Germline values: CDR1 GTSNPN, CDR2 SVGIG (reference sequence). V was clipped by 1 base and J by 4 bases, with 14 bases between them. This CDR3 region has 14 residues. The CDR3 here is CAWSDRGFTYEQYF. In nucleotides, the CDR3 is TGTGCCTGGAGTGACCGGGGCTTTACTTACGAGCAGTACTTC.

This clonotype was seen many times. The gene calls are TRBV4-3 and TRBJ2-1; TRBD2 agrees at 8 bases. The CDR3 is 14 residues long. The germline CDR1 and CDR2 sequences are LGHNA and YSLEER. Trimming at V came to 3 bases and at J to 5 bases, leaving 3 bases not matched to a gene. For the CDR3, the DNA is TGCGCCAGCAGCCACGGGGGGGGGAACAATGAGCAGTTCTTC. Protein product: CASSHGGGNNEQFF.

This chain joins TRBV12-3 or TRBV12-4 and TRBJ2-2, with 8 bases matching TRBD2. The CDR3 covers 15 residues. V shed 7 bases and J 4 bases; nucleotides not matched to a gene: 8. The CDR3 sequence is CASTLGAGGTGELFF. The CDR3 DNA sequence: TGTGCCAGCACCCTGGGGGCGGGGGGCACCGGGGAGCTGTTTTTT.

J is TRBJ2-7 and V is TRBV20-1, with TRBD1 matching 7 bases. This CDR3 has 14 residues. Per the germline V gene, CDR1 is DFQATT and CDR2 is SNEGSKA (reference sequence). The trim removed 6 bases at V and 2 bases at J, leaving 10 bases unmatched. The chain's CDR3 is CSASDRDGTYEQYF. The CDR3 DNA reads TGCAGTGCCAGCGACAGGGACGGGACCTACGAGCAGTACTTC.

This clonotype was detected only a few times. The chain recombines TRBV4-1 with TRBJ2-7; TRBD2 agrees at 15 bases. The V gene end was trimmed by 3 bases and the J gene end by 3 bases; junction bases not matched to a gene: 6. The CDR3 is 17 amino acids. Germline V gene lookup returns CDR1 MGHRA and CDR2 YSYEKL. In nucleotides, the CDR3 is TGCGCCAGCAGCCAGCTTTGGACTAGCGGGGGGGACTACGAGCAGTACTTC. Its translation: CASSQLWTSGGDYEQYF.

This clonotype was picked up a small number of times. The chain couples TRBV27 to TRBJ2-5; TRBD2 might be the D (5 bases). CDR3 length: 15 residues. The V end lost 6 bases, the J end lost 5 bases, and 19 bases lay between the germline ends. Germline V gives CDR1 MNHEY, CDR2 SMNVEV (reference sequence). CDR3 coding DNA: TGTGCCAGCAGCCGAACCGGACTTGGCGGGGAGACCCAGTACTTC. Residues: CASSRTGLGGETQYF.

This clonotype was counted between two and nine times. The V gene is TRBV11-2, the J gene TRBJ2-1; 12 bases agree with TRBD2. In germline, CDR1 is SGHAT, CDR2 FQNNGV. V trimming: 5 bases; J trimming: 4 bases; junction bases outside the gene matches: 12. CDR3 length equals 18 residues. The CDR3 sequence is CASSLPVRTSGVYNEQFF. CDR3 bases: TGTGCCAGCAGCCTCCCTGTGAGGACTAGCGGGGTTTACAATGAGCAGTTCTTC.

J is TRBJ1-2 and V is TRBV6-2 or TRBV6-3; D ambiguous. The CDR3 extends over 12 amino acids. V was shortened by 5 bases and J by 6 bases, with 10 bases between the two germline ends. The germline CDR1 and CDR2 sequences are MNHEY and SVGEGT. CDR3 DNA sequence: TGTGCCAGCAGTCCCTACCGAGATGGCTACACCTTC. This gives the protein CASSPYRDGYTF.

CDR3 protein: CASSARLGDTYEQYF. CDR3 bases: TGTGCCAGCAGCGCCCGACTAGGGGATACCTACGAGCAGTACTTC. This rearrangement joins TRBV9 to TRBJ2-7; the D gene is possibly TRBD2 (6 bases). Trimming took off 3 bases at V and 2 bases at J, with 15 bases between the two ends. This CDR3 is built from 15 residues. Germline V lookup: CDR1 SGDLS, CDR2 YYNGEE.

This chain uses TRBV18 with TRBJ2-3; TRBD2 matches 9 bases. The germline V gene encodes CDR1 KGHSH and CDR2 LQKENI. Losses at the gene ends were 8 bases for V and 2 bases for J; bases not matched to a gene: 8. The CDR3 totals 15 residues. Here the CDR3 DNA reads TGTGCCAGCGCTGTTAGCGGGGGAGTCACAGATACGCAGTATTTT. This encodes CASAVSGGVTDTQYF.

This clonotype was counted ten times or more. The chain links TRBV6-5 to TRBJ1-2, with unresolved D. Trimming removed 4 bases from V and 5 bases from J, with 5 bases in between. Germline CDR1 is MNHEY and CDR2 is SVGAGI. The CDR3 totals 11 residues. CDR3 amino acids: CASSSLYGYTF. DNA of the CDR3: TGTGCCAGCAGTTCCTTATATGGCTACACCTTC.

The rearrangement joins TRBV5-1 to TRBJ1-1; D uncertain. The CDR3 length is 14 residues. Germline V gives CDR1 SGHRS, CDR2 YFSETQ. The germline V and J ends were trimmed by 4 bases and 0 bases, with 10 bases remaining between them. CDR3 nucleotide sequence: TGCGCCAGCAGCCCCAGCAACTTGAACACTGAAGCTTTCTTT. This translates into CASSPSNLNTEAFF.

This clonotype was seen at least ten times. The chain joins TRBV12-3 or TRBV12-4 to TRBJ2-7; maybe TRBD1 (6 bases). CDR3 length: 14 residues. V was pared by 5 bases and J by 1 base, with 12 bases between. In nucleotides, the CDR3 is TGTGCCAGCAGTAACCTCAGGGGTTCCTACGAGCAGTACTTC. It encodes CASSNLRGSYEQYF.

The V gene is TRBV7-2, the J gene TRBJ1-1; TRBD1 aligns across 7 bases. The CDR3 sequence is 15 residues long. Trimming removed 6 bases from V and 1 base from J; junction bases left unmatched: 8. Germline-derived CDR1 and CDR2 are SGHTA and FQGNSA. In DNA, the CDR3 is TGTGCCAGCAGAAGACAGGGCAACTCGAACACTGAAGCTTTCTTT. It specifies CASRRQGNSNTEAFF.

The genes are TRBV12-3 or TRBV12-4 and TRBJ2-6; D may match TRBD1 or TRBD2 (5 bases each). V lost 10 bases and J 0 bases, leaving 16 bases between the germline ends. The CDR3 runs to 16 residues. CDR3 bases: TGTGCCACCTCTCGAGGGGCAAGCTCTGGGGCCAACGTCCTGACTTTC. Encoded protein: CATSRGASSGANVLTF.

In the case of this clonotype: One end of the junction varies from germline; a read error may be responsible. J is TRBJ2-1 and V is TRBV7-2, with D perhaps being TRBD1 or TRBD2 (6 bases each). The CDR3 length is 13 residues. Germline lookup yields CDR1 SGHTA and CDR2 FQGNSA. As DNA, the CDR3 is TGTGCCAGCAGCTTAGATAGGAGTAGGGGGGTAAGCTTC. It specifies CASSLDRSRGVSF. The variable domain in full, with the rest retrieved from reference TRBV7-2 and TRBJ2-1, is GAGVSQSPSNKVTEKGKDVELRCDPISGHTALYWYRQSLGQGLEFLIYFQGNSAPDKSGLPSDRFSAERTGGSVSTLTIQRTQQEDSAVYLCASSLDRSRGVSFGPGTRLTVL.

The chain couples TRBV12-3 or TRBV12-4 to TRBJ1-5, with D possibly TRBD1 on 5 matching bases. The germline V and J ends were trimmed by 3 bases and 3 bases, with 15 bases remaining between them. The CDR3 is 16 residues long. The CDR3, as DNA: TGTGCCAGCAGTTTGCGGCATGGGGCATTCAATCAGCCCCAGCATTTT. Translating gives CASSLRHGAFNQPQHF.

J is TRBJ2-7 and V is TRBV15; 7 bases map to TRBD2. The V gene end was trimmed by 1 base and the J gene end by 5 bases; junction bases not matched to a gene: 5. CDR3 length equals 14 residues. The V gene's germline CDR1 is LNHNV and CDR2 YYDKDF (reference sequence). CDR3 sequence (DNA): TGTGCCACCAGCAGAGGGACTAGGGGTCACGAGCAGTACTTC. Translation gives CATSRGTRGHEQYF.